These 28 T cell receptor beta chains were sequenced from one sample in a study of cytomegalovirus exposure and HLA in healthy donors. In the PCR, 60 Vbeta and 13 Jbeta primers were used. Only in-frame clones appear in the TCRdb table, and some are missing; sequencing was by immunoSEQ multiplex PCR. The data contain around 97,000 clones, roughly 80% of them singletons. Material: PBMCs. The receptor source for this set is a man aged 45-60 years in good health and CMV-seropositive.

This sequence joins TRBV11-1 and TRBJ2-7, with TRBD2 matching 8 bases. The ends lost 3 bases at V and 0 bases at J; junction bases unmatched: 7. The V gene's germline CDR1 is SGHAT and CDR2 FQDESV (reference sequence). The CDR3 is 16 residues long. CDR3 sequence (DNA): TGTGCCAGCAGCTTGGGCGTAGCGGGGTCCTCCTACGAGCAGTACTTC. This translates into CASSLGVAGSSYEQYF.

This clone was counted a few times. The chain carries TRBV11-3 and TRBJ2-7; TRBD1 is a possible D gene (6 bases). This CDR3 comprises 11 residues. V dropped 4 bases and J dropped 7 bases, with 8 bases sitting between them. Germline lookup yields CDR1 SGHNT and CDR2 YENEEA. The CDR3 sequence is CASSSGTEQYF. In DNA form, the CDR3 reads TGTGCCAGCAGCTCCGGGACAGAGCAGTACTTC.

The rearrangement links TRBV6-1 to TRBJ2-1; maybe TRBD1 (6 bases). CDR1 is MNHNS and CDR2 is SASEGT in the germline V gene. Trimming removed 5 bases from V and 4 bases from J, with 15 bases in between. There are 15 residues in the CDR3. The CDR3 spells CASSPPRGGYNEQFF. The CDR3 bases are TGTGCCAGCAGTCCACCGAGAGGGGGTTACAATGAGCAGTTCTTC.

The rearrangement uses TRBV29-1 and TRBJ2-7; possibly TRBD1 for D (5 bases). The length of the CDR3 is 13 residues. CDR1 is SQVTM, CDR2 ANQGSEA, per germline. The V gene lost 1 base and the J gene lost 4 bases, with 11 bases spanning the gap. CDR3 sequence (DNA): TGCAGCGTTGAAGCTGAGACAGTTTACGAGCAGTACTTC. It specifies CSVEAETVYEQYF.

This clone has only a few counts. The genes are TRBV28 and TRBJ1-5, with 8 bases that match TRBD1. The germline CDR1 and CDR2 sequences are MDHEN and SYDVKM. The V segment lost 6 bases and the J segment 3 bases; nucleotides outside the gene matches: 7. This CDR3 comprises 15 residues. The CDR3, as DNA: TGTGCCAGCAGACCCGGGACAGGCAACAATCAGCCCCAGCATTTT. The encoded protein is CASRPGTGNNQPQHF.

V is TRBV9 and J is TRBJ2-6, with 9 bases identical to TRBD2. V lost 4 bases, J lost 2 bases, and 10 bases stayed unmatched. CDR3 length equals 18 residues. CDR1 and CDR2 (germline): SGDLS, YYNGEE. Here the CDR3 reads CASSFSGRGIAGANVLTF. In nucleotides, the CDR3 is TGTGCCAGCAGCTTTAGCGGGAGAGGTATAGCTGGGGCCAACGTCCTGACTTTC.

Written as DNA, the CDR3 is TGTGCCAGCAGTCAGGGGTCCGCAACTAATGAAAAACTGTTTTTT. Its protein is CASSQGSATNEKLFF. The V gene is TRBV6-5, the J gene TRBJ1-4; TRBD1 might be the D (6 bases). V lost 5 bases to trimming and J lost 0 bases, with 10 bases between them. CDR1 is MNHEY and CDR2 is SVGAGI in the germline V gene. The CDR3 contains 15 residues.

This chain links TRBV13 with TRBJ1-2; TRBD1 matches at 10 bases. Germline V gene lookup returns CDR1 PRHDT and CDR2 FYEKMQ (reference sequence). This CDR3 has 15 amino acids. V dropped 5 bases and J dropped 7; count of bases not matched to a gene: 10. In DNA form, the CDR3 reads TGTGCCAGCAGCCACCCGGACAGGGGGGCTCCTGGCTACACCTTC. Its translation is CASSHPDRGAPGYTF.

V gene TRBV5-1 combines with J gene TRBJ2-2, with 8 bases that match TRBD1. Trimming cost V 0 bases and J 6 bases; bases outside gene matches: 4. The CDR3 is 15 residues long. CDR1 and CDR2 (germline): SGHRS, YFSETQ. DNA of the CDR3: TGCGCCAGCAGCTTGGGTACAGGGGGAGCCGGGGAGCTGTTTTTT. This translates into CASSLGTGGAGELFF.

This chain uses TRBV27 with TRBJ2-3, with a possible D match to TRBD2 (6 bases). Per germline, CDR1 MNHEY and CDR2 SMNVEV (reference sequence). V was shortened by 5 bases and J by 1 base, with 13 bases between the two germline ends. The CDR3 covers 15 residues. CDR3 in amino acids: CASSGGAGGTDTQYF. Here the CDR3 DNA reads TGTGCCAGCAGTGGAGGGGCCGGGGGCACAGATACGCAGTATTTT.

The sample holds a few counts of this clone. The rearrangement joins TRBV28 to TRBJ2-7; TRBD1 aligns across 7 bases. CDR1 is MDHEN and CDR2 is SYDVKM in the germline V gene. This CDR3 region has 16 residues. Trimming removed 7 bases from V and 0 bases from J; junction bases left unmatched: 12. CDR3 DNA sequence: TGTGCCAGCACGGGACAGTCCCACCGTAACTCCTACGAGCAGTACTTC. This encodes CASTGQSHRNSYEQYF.

This clone was counted once. The V and J genes are TRBV7-8 and TRBJ2-2; D remains ambiguous. Trimming removed 3 bases at V and 7 bases at J, with 15 bases between. This CDR3 contains 15 residues. Germline CDR1 is SGHVS and CDR2 is FQNEAQ. CDR3 coding DNA: TGTGCCAGCAGCTTCCCGGCGCTAGAGGTCGGGGAGCTGTTTTTT. It specifies CASSFPALEVGELFF.

The rearrangement uses TRBV5-4 and TRBJ2-7; 15 nucleotides match TRBD2. V lost 3 bases and J lost 6; bases outside the gene matches: 4. The CDR3 spans 15 residues. Germline lookup yields CDR1 SGHNT and CDR2 YYREEE (reference sequence). This CDR3 reads CASSSGLAGGGEQYF. The CDR3 nucleotides read TGTGCCAGCAGCTCCGGACTAGCGGGGGGGGGCGAGCAGTACTTC. Looking up the rest from reference TRBV5-4 and TRBJ2-7 gives the full variable domain: ETGVTQSPTHLIKTRGQQVTLRCSSQSGHNTVSWYQQALGQGPQFIFQYYREEENGRGNFPPRFSGLQFPNYSSELNVNALELDDSALYLCASSSGLAGGGEQYFGPGTRLTVT.

This clone has only a few counts. This chain connects TRBV30 to TRBJ1-6, with D maybe TRBD1 (6 bases). The CDR3 spans 16 residues. Trimming removed 1 base from V and 0 bases from J, with 10 bases in between. Germline V gives CDR1 GTSNPN, CDR2 SVGIG (reference sequence). CDR3 sequence: CAWSDGQSSYNSPLHF. DNA of the CDR3: TGTGCCTGGAGTGACGGACAGAGCTCCTATAATTCACCCCTCCACTTT.

The chain has TRBV7-2 and TRBJ2-2, with D tentatively TRBD1 (6 bases). The CDR3 totals 14 residues. Trimming removed 5 bases from V and 6 bases from J, with 13 bases in between. Germline CDR1 and CDR2: SGHTA and FQGNSA. CDR3 DNA sequence: TGTGCCAGCAGCCTATACAGGGATGCCGGGGAGCTGTTTTTT. Protein sequence: CASSLYRDAGELFF.

The chain combines TRBV10-1 with TRBJ1-1; a weak D match, TRBD1 (6 bases). The CDR3 consists of 16 residues. V shed 7 bases and J shed 5 bases, with 23 bases lying between them. Germline V gene data show CDR1 as WNHNN and CDR2 as SYGVQD (reference sequence). DNA of the CDR3: TGCGCCAGCACTTTGGGGTACAGGGTCCCGAGGACTGAAGCTTTCTTT. As protein: CASTLGYRVPRTEAFF.

The J gene is TRBJ2-1, the V gene TRBV19; a weak D match, TRBD2 (6 bases). CDR1 and CDR2 from the germline V gene are LNHDA and SQIVND (reference sequence). Between the trimmed V and J ends, which lost 1 base and 5 bases, there was a span of 21 bases. The CDR3 totals 18 residues. The CDR3 DNA reads as TGTGCCAGTAGTATAGTTGGCCTAGCGTCCATCCAAAACAATGAGCAGTTCTTC. Translation gives CASSIVGLASIQNNEQFF.

The V gene is TRBV2, the J gene TRBJ1-3; 9 nucleotides match TRBD1. CDR3 length: 16 amino acids. Trimming removed 6 bases from V and 4 bases from J; junction bases left unmatched: 10. The V gene's germline CDR1 is SNHLY and CDR2 FYNNEI. The CDR3 coding sequence is TGTGCCAGCAGCAGTAGGGACAGGGCAGGAGGAAACACCATATATTTT. Its translation is CASSSRDRAGGNTIYF. The variable domain in full, completed from reference TRBV2 and TRBJ1-3, reads EPEVTQTPSHQVTQMGQEVILRCVPISNHLYFYWYRQILGQKVEFLVSFYNNEISEKSEIFDDQFSVERPDGSNFTLKIRSTKLEDSAMYFCASSSRDRAGGNTIYFGEGSWLTVV.

V usage is TRBV5-1 and J usage is TRBJ2-7; TRBD1 is a possible D gene (6 bases). The germline gives CDR1 SGHRS, CDR2 YFSETQ. This CDR3 is built from 16 residues. V was trimmed by 0 bases and J by 1 base, leaving 14 bases between them. The CDR3 sequence is CASSLDSPGVSYEQYF. In nucleotides, the CDR3 is TGCGCCAGCAGCTTGGATTCGCCAGGGGTATCCTACGAGCAGTACTTC.

This clone was found once. J is TRBJ2-7 and V is TRBV4-2; 7 bases are a match to TRBD2. With V trimmed by 1 base and J by 6 bases, 9 bases remained unmatched. Germline assignment: CDR1 LGHNA and CDR2 YNFKEQ. This CDR3 has 15 residues. CDR3 coding DNA: TGTGCCAGCAGCCAAGGAGGCACTTTAGCGGGCGAGCAGTACTTC. It yields the protein CASSQGGTLAGEQYF.

The gene calls are TRBV2 and TRBJ2-4; D uncertain. CDR1 is SNHLY, CDR2 FYNNEI, per germline. CDR3 length: 10 residues. V was pared by 5 bases and J by 7 bases, with 3 bases between. CDR3 in DNA: TGTGCCAGCAGTTCGAACATTCAGTACTTC. This sequence encodes CASSSNIQYF.

This chain's CDR3 is CASSLVAGGYNGYTF. For the CDR3, the DNA is TGTGCCAGCAGCTTAGTTGCAGGGGGATACAATGGCTACACCTTC. The genes are TRBV7-2 and TRBJ1-2, with 7 bases lining up with TRBD1. Germline loops: CDR1 SGHTA, CDR2 FQGNSA. Trimming cost V 1 base and J 6 bases; bases outside gene matches: 8. This CDR3 region has 15 residues.

The genes are TRBV5-1 and TRBJ2-3; D possibly corresponds to TRBD1 (6 bases). CDR3 length: 15 amino acids. The V and J ends lost 3 bases and 1 base respectively, with 12 bases between them. The germline gives CDR1 SGHRS, CDR2 YFSETQ. The CDR3 here is CASSSAGTRTDTQYF. DNA for the CDR3: TGCGCCAGCAGCTCAGCCGGGACACGCACAGATACGCAGTATTTT.

The chain couples TRBV7-2 to TRBJ1-6, with 8 bases fitting TRBD1. Germline V gene data show CDR1 as SGHTA and CDR2 as FQGNSA. V trimming: 5 bases; J trimming: 7 bases; junction bases outside the gene matches: 7. The CDR3 has 15 amino acids. CDR3 loop: CASSQPRTGNSPLHF. The DNA of the CDR3 is TGTGCCAGCAGCCAACCTCGGACAGGGAATTCACCCCTCCACTTT.

Only a few counts were recorded for this clone. The chain uses TRBV28 and TRBJ2-7, with a tentative D call TRBD2 (6 bases). Germline V lookup: CDR1 MDHEN, CDR2 SYDVKM. Between the trimmed V and J ends, which lost 8 bases and 2 bases, there was a span of 16 bases. CDR3 length: 14 residues. The CDR3, as DNA: TGTGCCAGCCAGGCGGCGTCGGGGGCCTACGAGCAGTACTTC. Translation: CASQAASGAYEQYF.

Comments on this clone: One end of the junction is discordant with germline, which a read error may explain. The V and J genes are TRBV6-1 and TRBJ2-7, with TRBD1 as a possible D gene (5 bases). Germline V gene sequence: CDR1 MNHNS, CDR2 SASEGT. The CDR3 is 13 amino acids. The CDR3 DNA is TGTGCCAGCAGTGAAGGTTCTTGGCAGGGTCCCATCTTC. Its protein is CASSEGSWQGPIF.

The V and J genes are TRBV2 and TRBJ1-2, with D unclear. The CDR3 runs 11 residues. Trimming took 4 bases from V and 3 from J, leaving 3 bases between them. CDR1 SNHLY and CDR2 FYNNEI come from the germline V gene. CDR3 sequence (DNA): TGTGCCAGCAGTGGAGACTATGGCTACACCTTC. It codes for CASSGDYGYTF.

The chain combines TRBV30 with TRBJ2-4; weak D call: TRBD1 (6 bases). Germline CDR1 is GTSNPN and CDR2 is SVGIG (reference sequence). CDR3 length: 12 residues. Trimming removed 5 bases from V and 1 base from J, with 6 bases in between. The CDR3 sequence is CAWGGAKNIQYF. CDR3 nucleotide sequence: TGTGCCTGGGGGGGCGCCAAAAACATTCAGTACTTC.